Below are 5 T cell receptor beta chains sequenced from a single sample in a study of persistence of HIV-infected CD4 T cells. The stimulus was an HIV-1 Gag 15-mer peptide pool, 0.95 to 1 ug/peptide/mL. CD40L-negative CD69-negative CD45RO-high memory CD4+ T cells were sorted as populations depleted of antigen-responding cells. These receptors are not linked to any known antigen. Sequencing used immunoSEQ version 4 in survey mode. This table comes from immunoSEQ multiplex PCR, and its TCRdb copy is limited to in-frame clones, with some not included. The data hold around 42,000 clones, with about 80% observed a single time. This sample comprised CD4+ T cells sorted from PBMCs after 18-hour stimulation, obtained from a patient who received antiretroviral therapy. The receptor set was obtained from an adult man with HIV who was CMV-seropositive.

This rearrangement joins TRBV5-6 to TRBJ2-7; 9 positions agree with TRBD1. V shed 3 bases, J shed 0 bases, and the junction held 7 bases outside the gene matches. The germline gives CDR1 SGHDT, CDR2 YYEEEE. The length of the CDR3 is 16 residues. In DNA, the CDR3 is TGTGCCAGCAGCTCAGGGACAGGGCAAAACTCCTACGAGCAGTACTTC. It codes for CASSSGTGQNSYEQYF.

Only a few counts were recorded for this clone. V usage is TRBV3-1 (or the pseudogene TRBV3-2) and J usage is TRBJ2-7, with no clear D. V dropped 0 bases and J dropped 6 bases, with 6 bases sitting between them. Germline V gene sequence: CDR1 LGHDT, CDR2 YNNKEL (reference sequence). CDR3 size: 12 residues. CDR3 nucleotides: TGTGCCAGCAGCCAAGATCGGGCCGAGCAGTACTTC. This sequence encodes CASSQDRAEQYF.

The chain employs TRBV19 and TRBJ2-7; D gene ambiguous. Germline-derived CDR1 and CDR2 are LNHDA and SQIVND (reference sequence). The CDR3 extends over 12 amino acids. V was shortened by 2 bases and J by 6 bases, with 8 bases between the two germline ends. CDR3 region: CASSILGGEQYF. CDR3 bases: TGTGCCAGTAGTATACTGGGCGGCGAGCAGTACTTC.

This rearrangement joins TRBV29-1 to TRBJ2-7, with D possibly being TRBD1 (6 bases). CDR1 SQVTM and CDR2 ANQGSEA come from the germline V gene. This CDR3 region has 13 residues. V was trimmed by 5 bases and J by 3 bases, leaving 14 bases between them. The CDR3 sequence: CSVFTGRGYEQYF. The CDR3 bases are TGCAGCGTTTTCACAGGGCGCGGCTACGAGCAGTACTTC.

The J gene is TRBJ2-3, the V gene TRBV7-6; tentatively, D is TRBD2 (5 bases). Trimming took 0 bases from V and 12 from J, leaving 19 bases between them. The CDR3 is 15 residues long. The germline V gene encodes CDR1 SGHVS and CDR2 FNYEAQ. CDR3: CASSLAPYSSSPQYF. The CDR3, as DNA: TGTGCCAGCAGCTTAGCCCCGTACTCTAGCTCCCCCCAGTATTTT. Full variable domain (rest looked up from reference TRBV7-6 and TRBJ2-3): GAGVSQSPRYKVTKRGQDVALRCDPISGHVSLYWYRQALGQGPEFLTYFNYEAQQDKSGLPNDRFSAERPEGSISTLTIQRTEQRDSAMYRCASSLAPYSSSPQYFGPGTRLTVL.